This is a list of T cell receptor beta chains from one sample in a study of blood T cell repertoires in COVID-19. TCRdb's table, derived via immunoSEQ multiplex PCR, lists solely in-frame clones and lacks some. This sample carries roughly 400,000 clones, less than 95% of them seen once, and the ten largest clones take around 0.6%. The sample consisted of PBMCs or T cells enriched from blood (not recorded which). The source is a man aged 18 to 29 who had recovered from COVID-19. Both conserved end residues are part of each CDR3. A D gene is named only where the DNA matches it firmly. Rows may omit the clone size; those that give it use once, few, many or a size class.

d_gene: -; j_gene: TRBJ1-6; abundance: -; v_gene: TRBV12-1; CDR3nt: TGTGCCAGCAGCTTAAACAGGAGCTCCTATAATTCACCCCTCCACTTT; CDR3aa: CASSLNRSSYNSPLHF
d_gene: TRBD2; j_gene: TRBJ2-1; abundance: few; v_gene: TRBV28; CDR3nt: TGTGCCAGCAGTTGGTTAGCGGGAGATCCGGGAGAGCAGTTCTTC; CDR3aa: CASSWLAGDPGEQFF
d_gene: -; j_gene: TRBJ1-1; abundance: -; v_gene: TRBV6-5; CDR3nt: TGTGCCAGCAGTTTCGAGCCAAGCACTGAAGCTTTCTTT; CDR3aa: CASSFEPSTEAFF
d_gene: -; j_gene: TRBJ1-1; abundance: -; v_gene: TRBV13; CDR3nt: TGTGCCAGCAGCCTAACGGGTTGGGGCACGAACACTGAAGCTTTCTTT; CDR3aa: CASSLTGWGTNTEAFF
d_gene: TRBD2; j_gene: TRBJ2-7; abundance: once; v_gene: TRBV10-3; CDR3nt: TGTGCCATCAGCGAGGGACTAGCGGGAGCCTTAGGCGCCGAGCAGTACTTC; CDR3aa: CAISEGLAGALGAEQYF
d_gene: TRBD1; j_gene: TRBJ1-4; abundance: -; v_gene: TRBV25-1; CDR3nt: TGTGCCAGCAGGGGACAGGGAAATCGAGAAAAACTGTTTTTT; CDR3aa: CASRGQGNREKLFF
d_gene: -; j_gene: TRBJ1-1; abundance: few; v_gene: TRBV18; CDR3nt: TGTGCCAGCTCACCAGGTACGGGGAACACTGAAGCTTTCTTT; CDR3aa: CASSPGTGNTEAFF
d_gene: -; j_gene: TRBJ1-3; abundance: -; v_gene: TRBV9; CDR3nt: TGTGCCAGCAGCGTAGAGCCGGAGCTGAACTCTGGAAACACCATATATTTT; CDR3aa: CASSVEPELNSGNTIYF
d_gene: -; j_gene: TRBJ1-4; abundance: -; v_gene: TRBV3-1/TRBV3-2; CDR3nt: TGTGCCAGCAGCCAGGGACTGAGTAATGAAAAACTGTTTTTT; CDR3aa: CASSQGLSNEKLFF
d_gene: -; j_gene: TRBJ2-5; abundance: -; v_gene: TRBV7-2; CDR3nt: TGTGCCAGCAGCTTAAGAAGGGGGCGGGGTCAAGAGACCCAGTACTTC; CDR3aa: CASSLRRGRGQETQYF
d_gene: -; j_gene: TRBJ2-7; abundance: -; v_gene: TRBV30; CDR3nt: TGTGCCTGGAGCCTCAGGACCTACGAGCAGTACTTC; CDR3aa: CAWSLRTYEQYF
d_gene: TRBD1; j_gene: TRBJ1-2; abundance: -; v_gene: TRBV24-1; CDR3nt: TGTGCCACCAGTGGACAGGGGAATGGCTACACCTTC; CDR3aa: CATSGQGNGYTF
d_gene: TRBD2; j_gene: TRBJ2-1; abundance: once; v_gene: TRBV19; CDR3nt: TGTGCCAGTAGTACCCGACTAGCGGCCCGCTACAATGAGCAGTTCTTC; CDR3aa: CASSTRLAARYNEQFF
d_gene: -; j_gene: TRBJ1-5; abundance: -; v_gene: TRBV3-1/TRBV3-2; CDR3nt: TGTGCCAGCAGCCAAGGGACAGGCAATCAGCCCCAGCATTTT; CDR3aa: CASSQGTGNQPQHF
d_gene: -; j_gene: TRBJ1-2; abundance: once; v_gene: TRBV27; CDR3nt: TGTGCCAGCAGTTTCGGCAGGTTCTATGGCTACACCTTC; CDR3aa: CASSFGRFYGYTF
d_gene: TRBD2; j_gene: TRBJ2-3; abundance: -; v_gene: TRBV19; CDR3nt: TGTGCCAGTAGTATAAGAACTAGCGGGGTGAGCACAGATACGCAGTATTTT; CDR3aa: CASSIRTSGVSTDTQYF
d_gene: -; j_gene: TRBJ1-2; abundance: -; v_gene: TRBV5-1; CDR3nt: TGCGCCGTTCTCCTGACAGCGATCTATGGCTACACCTTC; CDR3aa: CAVLLTAIYGYTF
d_gene: TRBD1; j_gene: TRBJ1-5; abundance: -; v_gene: TRBV7-8; CDR3nt: TGTGCCAGCAGCTTAGCGGACAGGGCTACCTTCCCGGGTCAGCCCCAGCATTTT; CDR3aa: CASSLADRATFPGQPQHF
d_gene: -; j_gene: TRBJ1-3; abundance: -; v_gene: TRBV6-5; CDR3nt: TGTGCCAGCAGGCAGACTCCAGTCGCCGGAAACACCATATATTTT; CDR3aa: CASRQTPVAGNTIYF
d_gene: TRBD2; j_gene: TRBJ2-2; abundance: -; v_gene: TRBV2; CDR3nt: TGTGCCAGCGTCGGGACTAGCGGGCCTATCACCGGGGAGCTGTTTTTT; CDR3aa: CASVGTSGPITGELFF
d_gene: -; j_gene: TRBJ1-6; abundance: -; v_gene: TRBV3-1/TRBV3-2; CDR3nt: TGTGCCAGCAGCTCGGGACAAGATAATTCACCCCTCCACTTT; CDR3aa: CASSSGQDNSPLHF
d_gene: -; j_gene: TRBJ2-1; abundance: -; v_gene: TRBV27; CDR3nt: TGTGCCAGCAGCTTCCGGGTCGGGTGGGATGAGCAGTTCTTC; CDR3aa: CASSFRVGWDEQFF
d_gene: -; j_gene: TRBJ2-5; abundance: -; v_gene: TRBV5-4; CDR3nt: TGTGCCAGCAGCTCGACCGGGGAGGAGGAGACCCAGTACTTC; CDR3aa: CASSSTGEEETQYF
d_gene: TRBD1; j_gene: TRBJ1-4; abundance: -; v_gene: TRBV3-1/TRBV3-2; CDR3nt: TGTGCCAGCAGCCAAGGGACAGGGAATGAAAAACTGTTTTTT; CDR3aa: CASSQGTGNEKLFF
d_gene: -; j_gene: TRBJ1-1; abundance: few; v_gene: TRBV12-3/TRBV12-4; CDR3nt: TGTGCCAGCAGCGCATCGTTCGGGACTGAAGCTTTCTTT; CDR3aa: CASSASFGTEAFF
d_gene: TRBD1; j_gene: TRBJ1-1; abundance: once; v_gene: TRBV27; CDR3nt: TGTGCCAGCAGTCCAAGGGGGCGCCGAGCTTTCTTT; CDR3aa: CASSPRGRRAFF
d_gene: -; j_gene: TRBJ1-3; abundance: -; v_gene: TRBV27; CDR3nt: TGTGCCAGCAGTTTATCGTTGGGCCACTCCTCTGGAAACACCATATATTTT; CDR3aa: CASSLSLGHSSGNTIYF
d_gene: -; j_gene: TRBJ2-5; abundance: -; v_gene: TRBV11-2; CDR3nt: TGTGCCAGCAGCCCAACTAGCCTTGAGACCCAGTACTTC; CDR3aa: CASSPTSLETQYF